This T cell receptor beta chain was found in a study of control samples from healthy donors and cancer patients. Libraries were prepared by immunoSEQ multiplex PCR; TCRdb keeps only in-frame clonotypes and omits some of them. The sample has over 100,000 clones; 92% are singletons. The CDR3 has 16 residues. V shed 2 bases and J shed 6 bases, with 17 bases lying between them. The V gene's germline CDR1 is SNHLY and CDR2 FYNNEI. Sequenced sample: blood. The genes are TRBV2 and TRBJ1-5; D is unresolved. This TCR was sampled from a woman in her fifties or sixties in good health. The CDR3 loop is CASSESSPRVGQPQHF. CDR3 coding DNA: TGTGCCAGCAGTGAAAGTTCCCCCCGGGTAGGTCAGCCCCAGCATTTT.